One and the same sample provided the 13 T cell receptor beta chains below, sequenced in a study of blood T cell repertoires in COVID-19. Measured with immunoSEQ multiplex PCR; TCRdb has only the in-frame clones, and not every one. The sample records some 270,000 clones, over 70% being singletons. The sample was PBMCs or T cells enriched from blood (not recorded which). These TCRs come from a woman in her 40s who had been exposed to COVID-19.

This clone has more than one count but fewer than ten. In DNA, the CDR3 is TGTGCCACCAGTGAGGGAGGTCTCTATGGCTACACCTTC. Protein: CATSEGGLYGYTF. This chain connects TRBV24-1 to TRBJ1-2; D is unclear. This CDR3 comprises 13 residues. From germline, CDR1 is KGHDR and CDR2 SFDVKD. V shed 4 bases and J shed 4 bases, with 9 bases lying between them.

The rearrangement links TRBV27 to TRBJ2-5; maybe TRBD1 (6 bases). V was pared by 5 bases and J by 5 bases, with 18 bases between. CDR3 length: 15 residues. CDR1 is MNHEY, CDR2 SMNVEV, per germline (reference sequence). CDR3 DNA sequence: TGTGCCAGCAGTCCCTGGACAGACATGACCGAGACCCAGTACTTC. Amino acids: CASSPWTDMTETQYF.

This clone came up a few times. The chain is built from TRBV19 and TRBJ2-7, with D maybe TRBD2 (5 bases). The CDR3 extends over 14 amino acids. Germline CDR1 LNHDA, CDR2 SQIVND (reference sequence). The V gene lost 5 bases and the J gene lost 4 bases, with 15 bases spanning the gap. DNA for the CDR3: TGTGCCAGTAGTGTTCTTGGAGGTGGATACGAGCAGTACTTC. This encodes CASSVLGGGYEQYF. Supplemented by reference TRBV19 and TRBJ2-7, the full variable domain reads DGGITQSPKYLFRKEGQNVTLSCEQNLNHDAMYWYRQDPGQGLRLIYYSQIVNDFQKGDIAEGYSVSREKKESFPLTVTSAQKNPTAFYLCASSVLGGGYEQYFGPGTRLTVT.

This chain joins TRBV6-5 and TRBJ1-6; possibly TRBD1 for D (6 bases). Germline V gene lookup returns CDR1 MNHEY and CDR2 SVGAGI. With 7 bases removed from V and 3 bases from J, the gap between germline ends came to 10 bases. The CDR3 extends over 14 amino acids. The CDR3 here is CASTQGHYNSPLHF. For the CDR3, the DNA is TGTGCCAGCACCCAGGGACACTATAATTCACCCCTCCACTTT.

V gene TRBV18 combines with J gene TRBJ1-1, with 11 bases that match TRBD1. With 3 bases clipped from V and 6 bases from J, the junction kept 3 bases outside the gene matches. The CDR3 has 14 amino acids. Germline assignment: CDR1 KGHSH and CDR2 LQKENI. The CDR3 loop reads CASSPDRGRPEAFF. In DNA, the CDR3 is TGTGCCAGCTCACCGGACAGGGGGCGGCCTGAAGCTTTCTTT.

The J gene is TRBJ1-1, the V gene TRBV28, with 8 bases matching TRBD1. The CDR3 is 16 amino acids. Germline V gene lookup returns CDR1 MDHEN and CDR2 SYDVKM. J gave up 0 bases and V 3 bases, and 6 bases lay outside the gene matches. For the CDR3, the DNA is TGTGCCAGCAGTTTCCCCCGGACAGGGATGAACACTGAAGCTTTCTTT. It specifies CASSFPRTGMNTEAFF. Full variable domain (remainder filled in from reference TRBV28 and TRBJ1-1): DVKVTQSSRYLVKRTGEKVFLECVQDMDHENMFWYRQDPGLGLRLIYFSYDVKMKEKGDIPEGYSVSREKKERFSLILESASTNQTSMYLCASSFPRTGMNTEAFFGQGTRLTVV.

The CDR3 loop reads CASSLATGGSSGNTIYF. CDR3 nucleotides: TGTGCCAGCAGCTTAGCAACAGGGGGTAGCTCTGGAAACACCATATATTTT. The rearrangement links TRBV7-8 to TRBJ1-3, with 8 bases lining up with TRBD1. The CDR3 extends over 17 amino acids. Germline CDR1 reads SGHVS; CDR2 reads FQNEAQ. V lost 0 bases to trimming and J lost 0 bases; unmatched junction nucleotides: 4. Full variable domain (missing parts from reference TRBV7-8 and TRBJ1-3): GAGVSQSPRYKVAKRGQDVALRCDPISGHVSLFWYQQALGQGPEFLTYFQNEAQLDKSGLPSDRFFAERPEGSVSTLKIQRTQQEDSAVYLCASSLATGGSSGNTIYFGEGSWLTVV.

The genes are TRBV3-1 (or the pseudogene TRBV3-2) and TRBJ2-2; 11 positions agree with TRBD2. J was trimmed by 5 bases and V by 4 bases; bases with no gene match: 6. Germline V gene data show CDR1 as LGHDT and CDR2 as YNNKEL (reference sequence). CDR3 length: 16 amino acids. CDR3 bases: TGTGCCAGCAGCCCAGATAGCGGGGGGGTTACCGGGGAGCTGTTTTTT. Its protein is CASSPDSGGVTGELFF.

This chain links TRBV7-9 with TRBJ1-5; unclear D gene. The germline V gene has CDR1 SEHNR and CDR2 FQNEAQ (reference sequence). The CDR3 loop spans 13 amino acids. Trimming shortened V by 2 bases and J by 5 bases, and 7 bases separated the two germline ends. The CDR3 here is CASSLSGDQPQHF. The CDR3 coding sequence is TGTGCCAGCAGCTTATCGGGTGATCAGCCCCAGCATTTT.

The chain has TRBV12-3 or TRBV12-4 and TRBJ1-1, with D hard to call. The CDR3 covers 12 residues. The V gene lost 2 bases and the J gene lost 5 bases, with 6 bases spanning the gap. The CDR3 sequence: CASSLSRTEAFF. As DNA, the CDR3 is TGTGCCAGCAGTTTAAGCCGGACTGAAGCTTTCTTT.

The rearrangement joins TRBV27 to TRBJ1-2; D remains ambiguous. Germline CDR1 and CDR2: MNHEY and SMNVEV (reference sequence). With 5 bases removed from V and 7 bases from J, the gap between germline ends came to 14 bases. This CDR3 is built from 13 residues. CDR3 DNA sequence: TGTGCCAGCAGTCCACTAGCGGGATCTGGCTACACCTTC. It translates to CASSPLAGSGYTF.

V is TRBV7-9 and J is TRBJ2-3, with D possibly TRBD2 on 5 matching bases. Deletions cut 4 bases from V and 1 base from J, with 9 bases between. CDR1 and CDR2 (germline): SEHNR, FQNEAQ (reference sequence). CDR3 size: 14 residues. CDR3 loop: CASSSSRGTDTQYF. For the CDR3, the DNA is TGTGCCAGCAGCTCTAGCCGCGGCACAGATACGCAGTATTTT.

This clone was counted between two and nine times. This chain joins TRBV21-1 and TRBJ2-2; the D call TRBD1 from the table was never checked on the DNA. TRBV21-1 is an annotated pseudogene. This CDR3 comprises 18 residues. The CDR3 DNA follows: TGTGCCAGCAGCGATAAGATGGACAGGGGGCTAAGCACCGGGGAGCTGTTTTTT. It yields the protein CASSDKMDRGLSTGELFF.